The 29 T cell receptor beta chains reported below all come from one sample, sequenced in a study of T cell changes during pregnancy in multiple sclerosis (dated by TCRdb to between 2018 and 2020). The library came from the immunoSEQ multiplex PCR assay. Entries here come from immuneACCESS through TCRdb and include only in-frame sequences with V and J called. Some clones fail to appear in such tables; in the studies checked, an unresolved V gene covers under half of the shortfall, and the cause of the remainder is unknown. The sample data list tens of thousands of clones, and approximately 92% of these were observed just once. The ten top clones hold 8% to 9.5% of the sample. Sequencing used CD8+ T cells from peripheral blood mononuclear cells, obtained in the second trimester of pregnancy. The receptors here all came from a female donor with multiple sclerosis, enrolled in a pregnancy study.

CDR3: CAIADRGSDTQYF. CDR3 in DNA: TGTGCCATCGCTGACAGGGGGTCAGATACGCAGTATTTT. The J gene is TRBJ2-3, the V gene TRBV10-3; TRBD1 matches at 9 bases. The length of the CDR3 is 13 residues. The V gene end was trimmed by 8 bases and the J gene end by 4 bases; junction bases not matched to a gene: 4. The V gene's germline CDR1 is ENHRY and CDR2 SYGVKD.

This clone was seen only a few times. This chain uses TRBV7-9 with TRBJ2-7; 10 positions agree with TRBD1. V was pared by 6 bases and J by 4 bases, with 3 bases of the junction left unmatched. The germline V gene has CDR1 SEHNR and CDR2 FQNEAQ (reference sequence). CDR3 length: 13 amino acids. In DNA, the CDR3 is TGTGCCAGCAGAGGACAGGGGGAATACGAGCAGTACTTC. Protein product: CASRGQGEYEQYF.

This chain uses TRBV28 with TRBJ1-6; TRBD1 matches at 7 bases. Trimming removed 10 bases from V and 7 bases from J; junction bases left unmatched: 13. The germline CDR1 and CDR2 sequences are MDHEN and SYDVKM. The CDR3 runs to 15 residues. CDR3 nucleotide sequence: TGTGCCACCCTCATAGTGGACAGGTCGAATTCACCCCTCCACTTT. Translated: CATLIVDRSNSPLHF.

This clone occurred once. The chain recombines TRBV5-1 with TRBJ2-7; 16 positions match TRBD2. The CDR3 runs to 19 residues. CDR1 SGHRS and CDR2 YFSETQ come from the germline V gene. V trimming: 1 base; J trimming: 0 bases; junction bases outside the gene matches: 7. This CDR3 is CASSLPTGTSGRGSYEQYF. As DNA, the CDR3 is TGCGCCAGCAGCTTGCCCACCGGGACTAGCGGGAGGGGCTCCTACGAGCAGTACTTC.

The CDR3 DNA reads as TGCGCCAGCAGCTTCGGGGGCACAGATACGCAGTATTTT. As protein: CASSFGGTDTQYF. This sequence joins TRBV5-1 and TRBJ2-3, with D maybe TRBD2 (5 bases). Germline V CDR1 and CDR2: SGHRS, YFSETQ. Trimming shortened V by 2 bases and J by 1 base, and 5 bases separated the two germline ends. This CDR3 region has 13 residues.

The chain links TRBV27 to TRBJ2-1, with D tentatively TRBD1 (5 bases). This CDR3 comprises 16 residues. Germline loops: CDR1 MNHEY, CDR2 SMNVEV (reference sequence). V was pared by 2 bases and J by 9 bases, with 20 bases between. The CDR3: CASSLSRWGAGSEQFF. The DNA of the CDR3 is TGTGCCAGCAGTTTAAGTCGTTGGGGCGCCGGATCTGAGCAGTTCTTC.

CDR3 region: CASSLYEGDTDTQYF. The CDR3 DNA reads TGTGCCAGCAGCTTATATGAGGGGGACACAGATACGCAGTATTTT. The chain is built from TRBV7-3 and TRBJ2-3; D is perhaps TRBD1 (6 bases). V lost 2 bases and J lost 2, with 11 bases in between. The germline gives CDR1 SGHTA, CDR2 FQGTGA. The CDR3 length is 15 residues.

The chain joins TRBV27 to TRBJ2-1; TRBD2 is a possible D gene (6 bases). The V gene's germline CDR1 is MNHEY and CDR2 SMNVEV (reference sequence). Trimming cost V 3 bases and J 7 bases, with 7 bases left between them. The length of the CDR3 is 12 residues. CDR3 protein: CASSLEGNEQFF. CDR3 coding DNA: TGTGCCAGCAGTTTGGAGGGAAATGAGCAGTTCTTC.

The rearrangement uses TRBV7-6 and TRBJ2-5, with D possibly matching TRBD2 (6 bases). Trimming left V 1 base short and J 4 bases short, with 13 bases between. CDR1 is SGHVS and CDR2 is FNYEAQ in the germline V gene. The CDR3 has 15 amino acids. The CDR3 region is CASSLVRELGETQYF. The CDR3 DNA is TGTGCCAGCAGCTTAGTTCGGGAGCTCGGAGAGACCCAGTACTTC.

The chain recombines TRBV19 with TRBJ1-1, with D perhaps TRBD1 (6 bases). V lost 6 bases, J lost 6 bases, and 17 bases lay in between. Germline-derived CDR1 and CDR2 are LNHDA and SQIVND (reference sequence). The CDR3 consists of 14 residues. CDR3 in DNA: TGTGCCAGTAGGAAGGGGGGGAAGATTTCTGAAGCTTTCTTT. Protein sequence: CASRKGGKISEAFF. Combining the CDR3 with reference TRBV19 and TRBJ1-1 gives the whole variable domain DGGITQSPKYLFRKEGQNVTLSCEQNLNHDAMYWYRQDPGQGLRLIYYSQIVNDFQKGDIAEGYSVSREKKESFPLTVTSAQKNPTAFYLCASRKGGKISEAFFGQGTRLTVV.

The chain employs TRBV30 and TRBJ2-7; tentatively, D is TRBD2 (5 bases). V was cut by 6 bases and J by 3 bases, with 18 bases left in between. This CDR3 is built from 14 residues. Germline values: CDR1 GTSNPN, CDR2 SVGIG (reference sequence). Here the CDR3 DNA reads TGTGCCTGCAGGAACCCGGAACTAGGCTACGAGCAGTACTTC. Its protein product is CACRNPELGYEQYF.

The chain carries TRBV11-2 and TRBJ2-7, with no clear D. Trimming took 1 base from V and 7 from J, leaving 11 bases between them. The CDR3 runs to 13 residues. Looked up from germline, CDR1 is SGHAT and CDR2 is FQNNGV. CDR3 nucleotides: TGTGCCAGCAGCTTAGCCTCTTACGGGGAGCAGTACTTC. This translates into CASSLASYGEQYF.

Only a few counts were recorded for this clone. The CDR3 DNA reads TGTGCCAGCAGCACCGGACTAGCGGGGTTAGCCAAAAACATTCAGTACTTC. It codes for CASSTGLAGLAKNIQYF. The chain uses TRBV5-6 and TRBJ2-4, with 12 bases identical to TRBD2. Looked up from germline, CDR1 is SGHDT and CDR2 is YYEEEE. The CDR3 runs 17 residues. V shed 4 bases and J 0 bases; nucleotides not matched to a gene: 5.

The V and J genes are TRBV9 and TRBJ2-5; unclear D gene. The CDR3 sequence is 15 residues long. From germline, CDR1 is SGDLS and CDR2 YYNGEE. Trimming shortened V by 0 bases and J by 0 bases, and 9 bases separated the two germline ends. The CDR3 spells CASSVEVTYQETQYF. The CDR3 region has the DNA TGTGCCAGCAGCGTAGAGGTGACTTACCAAGAGACCCAGTACTTC.

Points on this clone: Other DNA sequences in the same sample also yield this CDR3. V gene TRBV9 combines with J gene TRBJ2-3; 8 bases line up with TRBD1. The CDR3 spans 15 residues. V dropped 0 bases and J dropped 3; count of bases not matched to a gene: 3. Germline CDR1 SGDLS, CDR2 YYNGEE. CDR3 residues: CASSVEDRATDTQYF. The DNA for the CDR3 is TGTGCCAGCAGCGTAGAGGACAGGGCGACAGATACGCAGTATTTT.

The J gene is TRBJ2-3, the V gene TRBV6-5; D is possibly TRBD2 (5 bases). Germline lookup yields CDR1 MNHEY and CDR2 SVGAGI. CDR3 length equals 15 residues. Trimming stripped 5 bases from V and 2 bases from J, with 14 bases between. CDR3 region: CASSQVGELTDTQYF. As DNA, the CDR3 is TGTGCCAGCAGTCAGGTCGGGGAGCTCACAGATACGCAGTATTTT.

The chain uses TRBV29-1 and TRBJ2-5; TRBD2 matches 8 bases. Germline CDR1 and CDR2: SQVTM and ANQGSEA. J was trimmed by 0 bases and V by 6 bases; bases with no gene match: 15. This CDR3 has 17 amino acids. This CDR3 is CSVPTGLAGLHQETQYF. DNA of the CDR3: TGCAGCGTCCCCACGGGGTTAGCGGGACTGCACCAAGAGACCCAGTACTTC.

J is TRBJ2-1 and V is TRBV29-1, with a tentative D call TRBD2 (5 bases). The V end was cut by 5 bases, the J end by 4 bases, with 12 bases between. Per the germline V gene, CDR1 is SQVTM and CDR2 is ANQGSEA. The CDR3 consists of 13 residues. The CDR3 is CSVPSTGYNEQFF. The CDR3 DNA follows: TGCAGCGTTCCCAGTACGGGGTACAATGAGCAGTTCTTC.

The gene calls are TRBV11-2 and TRBJ2-1; 11 bases line up with TRBD2. V trimming: 1 base; J trimming: 5 bases; junction bases outside the gene matches: 4. The CDR3 is 16 amino acids. Germline CDR1 is SGHAT and CDR2 is FQNNGV. The chain's CDR3 is CASSLGAGLADNEQFF. The CDR3 DNA reads TGTGCCAGCAGCTTAGGCGCGGGACTAGCGGACAATGAGCAGTTCTTC.

V usage is TRBV9 and J usage is TRBJ1-6; D ambiguous. The germline V gene encodes CDR1 SGDLS and CDR2 YYNGEE. V was shortened by 3 bases and J by 7 bases, with 5 bases between the two germline ends. The CDR3 spans 12 residues. The CDR3 loop reads CASSANNSPLHF. DNA of the CDR3: TGTGCCAGCAGCGCTAACAATTCACCCCTCCACTTT.

The rearrangement uses TRBV5-4 and TRBJ2-1; D gene ambiguous. The CDR3 is 12 amino acids. Between the trimmed V and J ends, which lost 4 bases and 9 bases, there was a span of 11 bases. Germline V gives CDR1 SGHNT, CDR2 YYREEE (reference sequence). The CDR3 protein is CASSPGYGEQFF. The CDR3 nucleotides read TGTGCCAGCAGCCCCGGGTATGGTGAGCAGTTCTTC.

Of note for this clone: One end of the junction is discordant with germline, which a read error may explain. This sample includes further DNA sequences coding for the same CDR3. The rearrangement joins TRBV6-5 to TRBJ1-2, with D possibly matching TRBD1 (5 bases). The CDR3 covers 13 residues. Per the germline V gene, CDR1 is MNHEY and CDR2 is SVGAGI. CDR3 protein: CASGQGTDYGYTF. In DNA, the CDR3 is TGCGCCAGCGGCCAGGGAACAGACTATGGCTACACCTTC.

The chain combines TRBV6-1 with TRBJ2-7, with 8 bases that match TRBD2. Germline CDR1 is MNHNS and CDR2 is SASEGT. The CDR3 is 15 amino acids. V lost 5 bases to trimming and J lost 4 bases; unmatched junction nucleotides: 10. This chain's CDR3 is CASSLSGGDNYEQYF. The CDR3 nucleotides read TGTGCCAGCAGTTTAAGCGGGGGCGACAATTACGAGCAGTACTTC.

V and J are TRBV7-9 and TRBJ2-7; 8 positions match TRBD2. CDR1 and CDR2 (germline): SEHNR, FQNEAQ (reference sequence). The ends lost 8 bases at V and 7 bases at J; junction bases unmatched: 10. The CDR3 extends over 13 amino acids. CDR3 bases: TGTGCCAGCTCACCGGGGGGGGATAAGGAGCAGTACTTC. Residues: CASSPGGDKEQYF. Together with reference TRBV7-9 and TRBJ2-7, the CDR3 gives the full variable domain: DTGVSQNPRHKITKRGQNVTFRCDPISEHNRLYWYRQTLGQGPEFLTYFQNEAQLEKSRLLSDRFSAERPKGSFSTLEIQRTEQGDSAMYLCASSPGGDKEQYFGPGTRLTVT.

The gene calls are TRBV13 and TRBJ2-1; 11 bases are a match to TRBD2. This CDR3 contains 15 residues. The V segment lost 5 bases and the J segment 4 bases; nucleotides outside the gene matches: 4. Germline V gene lookup returns CDR1 PRHDT and CDR2 FYEKMQ (reference sequence). CDR3 in DNA: TGTGCCAGCAGCCGAGGGACTAGCGGATACAATGAGCAGTTCTTC. It is translated as CASSRGTSGYNEQFF. Combining the CDR3 with reference TRBV13 and TRBJ2-1 gives the whole variable domain AAGVIQSPRHLIKEKRETATLKCYPIPRHDTVYWYQQGPGQDPQFLISFYEKMQSDKGSIPDRFSAQQFSDYHSELNMSSLELGDSALYFCASSRGTSGYNEQFFGPGTRLTVL.

The chain employs TRBV27 and TRBJ2-1, with a tentative D call TRBD1 (6 bases). V lost 3 bases and J 5 bases, leaving 17 bases between the germline ends. The CDR3 spans 16 residues. Germline V gene sequence: CDR1 MNHEY, CDR2 SMNVEV (reference sequence). The CDR3 protein is CASSFEWQGLDNEQFF. CDR3 DNA: TGTGCCAGCAGTTTTGAGTGGCAGGGGCTCGACAATGAGCAGTTCTTC.

The chain recombines TRBV14 with TRBJ1-6; 7 bases are shared with TRBD1. Looked up from germline, CDR1 is SGHDN and CDR2 is FVKESK. The CDR3 is 15 amino acids. V shed 4 bases and J 7 bases; nucleotides not matched to a gene: 7. Here the CDR3 DNA reads TGTGCCAGCAGCCGACAAACAGGGGTCAATTCACCCCTCCACTTT. This gives the protein CASSRQTGVNSPLHF. Using reference TRBV14 and TRBJ1-6 for the parts outside the CDR3, the full variable domain is EAGVTQFPSHSVIEKGQTVTLRCDPISGHDNLYWYRRVMGKEIKFLLHFVKESKQDESGMPNNRFLAERTGGTYSTLKVQPAELEDSGVYFCASSRQTGVNSPLHFGNGTRLTVT.

The chain couples TRBV30 to TRBJ1-2, with no clear D. V was shortened by 8 bases and J by 6 bases, with 13 bases between the two germline ends. Germline values: CDR1 GTSNPN, CDR2 SVGIG (reference sequence). This CDR3 is 11 amino acids long. The CDR3 here is CAAYREDGYTF. In DNA form, the CDR3 reads TGTGCCGCTTACCGGGAGGATGGCTACACCTTC.

The J gene is TRBJ2-6, the V gene TRBV13; 9 bases are a match to TRBD1. Germline V gene data show CDR1 as PRHDT and CDR2 as FYEKMQ (reference sequence). With 4 bases clipped from V and 0 bases from J, the junction kept 4 bases outside the gene matches. The CDR3 sequence is 17 residues long. Written as DNA, the CDR3 is TGTGCCAGCAGCTCCGGGACAGGGTTCTCTGGGGCCAACGTCCTGACTTTC. Protein sequence: CASSSGTGFSGANVLTF.